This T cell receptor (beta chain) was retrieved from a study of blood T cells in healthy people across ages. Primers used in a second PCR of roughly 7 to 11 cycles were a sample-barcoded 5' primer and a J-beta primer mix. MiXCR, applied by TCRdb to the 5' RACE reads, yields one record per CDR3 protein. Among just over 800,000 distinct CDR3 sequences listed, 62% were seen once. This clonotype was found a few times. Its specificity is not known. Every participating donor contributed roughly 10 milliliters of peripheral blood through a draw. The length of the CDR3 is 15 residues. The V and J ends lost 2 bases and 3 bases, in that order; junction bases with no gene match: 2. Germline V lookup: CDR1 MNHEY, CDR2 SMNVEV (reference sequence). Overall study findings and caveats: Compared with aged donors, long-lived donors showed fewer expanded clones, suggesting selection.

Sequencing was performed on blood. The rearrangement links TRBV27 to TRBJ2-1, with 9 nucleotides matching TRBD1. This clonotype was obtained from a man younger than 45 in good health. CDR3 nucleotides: TGTGCCAGCAGTTTAGCGACAGGGGGCTACAATGAGCAGTTCTTC. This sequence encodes CASSLATGGYNEQFF.